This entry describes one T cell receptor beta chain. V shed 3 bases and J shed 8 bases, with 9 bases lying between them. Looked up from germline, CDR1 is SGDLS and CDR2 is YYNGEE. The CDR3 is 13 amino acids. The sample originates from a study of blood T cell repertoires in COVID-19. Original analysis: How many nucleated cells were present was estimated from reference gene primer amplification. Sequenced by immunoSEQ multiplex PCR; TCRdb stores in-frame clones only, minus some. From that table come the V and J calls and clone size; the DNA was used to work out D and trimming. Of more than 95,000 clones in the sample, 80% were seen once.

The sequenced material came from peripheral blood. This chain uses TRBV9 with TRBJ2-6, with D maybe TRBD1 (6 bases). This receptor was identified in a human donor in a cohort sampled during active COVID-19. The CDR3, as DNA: TGTGCCAGCAGCGAACAGGGAACCAACGTCCTGACTTTC. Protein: CASSEQGTNVLTF.